The 13 T cell receptor beta chains below were found in one sample sequenced in a study of beta chain features in type 1 diabetes. The isolated RNA, all of it, was reverse transcribed, so expressed TCRB transcripts were what got sequenced. TCRdb keeps only in-frame clones here, not all; method: immunoSEQ multiplex PCR. The repertoire includes hundreds of thousands of clones, around 10% of them detected once, and about 0.037% sits in the top ten. Sequencing was carried out using naive CD4+ T cells from blood. Receptors were obtained from a woman aged 18-29 years in good health.

The V call is TRBV5-1, the J call TRBJ1-1; D call uncertain. The CDR3 sequence is 14 residues long. Trimming pared 3 bases from V and 1 base from J, leaving 10 bases between. CDR1 SGHRS and CDR2 YFSETQ come from the germline V gene. The CDR3 sequence is CASSYGTENTEAFF. DNA for the CDR3: TGCGCCAGCAGCTACGGAACAGAGAACACTGAAGCTTTCTTT. The whole variable domain, filled in from reference TRBV5-1 and TRBJ1-1, reads KAGVTQTPRYLIKTRGQQVTLSCSPISGHRSVSWYQQTPGQGLQFLFEYFSETQRNKGNFPGRFSGRQFSNSRSEMNVSTLELGDSALYLCASSYGTENTEAFFGQGTRLTVV.

This sequence joins TRBV30 and TRBJ1-2; 8 nucleotides agree with TRBD1. The germline CDR1 and CDR2 sequences are GTSNPN and SVGIG (reference sequence). Trimming at V came to 2 bases and at J to 5 bases, leaving 7 bases not matched to a gene. The CDR3 is 14 residues long. This chain's CDR3 is CAWSIRTGRYGYTF. CDR3 bases: TGTGCCTGGAGTATTCGGACAGGGAGGTATGGCTACACCTTC.

The chain carries TRBV30 and TRBJ1-2, with D possibly matching TRBD1 (5 bases). Trimming stripped 4 bases from V and 5 bases from J, with 8 bases between. The germline V gene has CDR1 GTSNPN and CDR2 SVGIG (reference sequence). The CDR3 covers 11 residues. The CDR3 protein is CAWTTAYGYTF. CDR3 DNA: TGTGCCTGGACGACAGCGTATGGCTACACCTTC.

CDR3 loop: CASSSGQGGEKLFF. The CDR3 nucleotides read TGCGCCAGCAGCTCGGGACAGGGAGGTGAAAAACTGTTTTTT. The rearrangement links TRBV5-1 to TRBJ1-4; 9 bases agree with TRBD1. The CDR3 is 14 residues long. Germline loops: CDR1 SGHRS, CDR2 YFSETQ. J lost 7 bases, V lost 3 bases, and 4 bases had no gene match.

As DNA, the CDR3 is TGTGCCAGCAGCTTGGGGACAGGGGGGCATGATACGCAGTATTTT. It codes for CASSLGTGGHDTQYF. This sequence joins TRBV7-3 and TRBJ2-3; 11 bases line up with TRBD1. Germline-derived CDR1 and CDR2 are SGHTA and FQGTGA. Trimming took 3 bases from V and 6 from J; bases not matched to a gene: 5. CDR3 length: 15 residues.

This clone was detected a few times. This chain joins TRBV6-1 and TRBJ1-5; D is unresolved. Trimming cost V 0 bases and J 2 bases, with 8 bases left between them. CDR1 MNHNS and CDR2 SASEGT come from the germline V gene. The CDR3 sequence is 15 residues long. The DNA for the CDR3 is TGTGCCAGCAGTGAAGCGATGGGAGGCAATCAGCCCCAGCATTTT. This codes for CASSEAMGGNQPQHF.

The V and J genes are TRBV6-5 and TRBJ1-6; 10 nucleotides line up with TRBD1. Trimming removed 1 base from V and 8 bases from J; junction bases left unmatched: 2. CDR1 and CDR2 (germline): MNHEY, SVGAGI. This CDR3 comprises 15 residues. As DNA, the CDR3 is TGTGCCAGCAGTTACTTCGGGACAGGGGATTCACCCCTCCACTTT. This gives the protein CASSYFGTGDSPLHF.

The chain employs TRBV11-1 and TRBJ1-2; tentative D call: TRBD1 (5 bases). The CDR3 totals 14 residues. The germline V and J ends were trimmed by 5 bases and 7 bases, with 17 bases remaining between them. Germline lookup yields CDR1 SGHAT and CDR2 FQDESV (reference sequence). CDR3 sequence (DNA): TGTGCCAGCAGCGCGGGACGGACCTATGGTGGCTACACCTTC. Amino acid sequence: CASSAGRTYGGYTF.

This clone was counted between two and nine times. The chain carries TRBV9 and TRBJ2-1; D is unclear. This CDR3 spans 15 amino acids. CDR1 and CDR2 (germline): SGDLS, YYNGEE. V gave up 0 bases and J gave up 7 bases, with 14 bases separating them. In nucleotides, the CDR3 is TGTGCCAGCAGCGTAGCTCCCCCATCGCTAAATGAGCAGTTCTTC. Translating it yields CASSVAPPSLNEQFF.

The table lists this clone with a few counts. V usage is TRBV30 and J usage is TRBJ2-1; weak D call: TRBD2 (6 bases). Germline-derived CDR1 and CDR2 are GTSNPN and SVGIG (reference sequence). CDR3 length: 16 residues. V gave up 3 bases and J gave up 3 bases, with 18 bases separating them. In DNA, the CDR3 is TGTGCCTGGAGCCCCGGTGCGGGGAATCGCTACAATGAGCAGTTCTTC. Protein: CAWSPGAGNRYNEQFF.

The V call is TRBV6-6, the J call TRBJ1-6; 7 positions agree with TRBD1. Looked up from germline, CDR1 is MNHNY and CDR2 is SVGAGI (reference sequence). J gave up 2 bases and V 8 bases, and 6 bases lay outside the gene matches. The CDR3 covers 15 residues. CDR3 coding DNA: TGTGCCAGCCGTACAGGGGATACCTATAATTCACCCCTCCACTTT. Translating it yields CASRTGDTYNSPLHF.

This clone has a handful of counts. The rearrangement links TRBV5-4 to TRBJ1-2; 8 bases line up with TRBD1. The J segment lost 8 bases and the V segment lost 4 bases, leaving 10 bases of the junction unmatched. The CDR3 spans 14 residues. CDR1 is SGHNT and CDR2 is YYREEE in the germline V gene (reference sequence). The DNA for the CDR3 is TGTGCCAGCAGCGCGCCCGGACAGGGAAAGGGCTACACCTTC. Protein product: CASSAPGQGKGYTF.

The sample holds many counts of this clone. CDR3 nucleotides: TGTGCCAGCAGCCCGGGGACTAGCGGGATCCGAGAGACCCAGTACTTC. This gives the protein CASSPGTSGIRETQYF. The V and J genes are TRBV7-9 and TRBJ2-5; TRBD2 agrees at 13 bases. This CDR3 contains 16 residues. Germline trimming cut 5 bases from V and 4 bases from J; bases unmatched to any gene: 7. Germline V gene lookup returns CDR1 SEHNR and CDR2 FQNEAQ (reference sequence).